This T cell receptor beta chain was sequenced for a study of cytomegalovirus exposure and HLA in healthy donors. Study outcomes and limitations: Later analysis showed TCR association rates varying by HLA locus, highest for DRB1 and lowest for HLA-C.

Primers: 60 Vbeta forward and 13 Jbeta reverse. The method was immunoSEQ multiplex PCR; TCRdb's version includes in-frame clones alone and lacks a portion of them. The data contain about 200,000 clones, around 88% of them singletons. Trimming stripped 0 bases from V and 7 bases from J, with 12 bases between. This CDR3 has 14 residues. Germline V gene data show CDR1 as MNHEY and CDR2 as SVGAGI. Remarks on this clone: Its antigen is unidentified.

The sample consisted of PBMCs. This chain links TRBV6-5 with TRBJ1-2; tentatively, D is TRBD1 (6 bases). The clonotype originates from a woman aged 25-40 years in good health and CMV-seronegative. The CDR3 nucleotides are TGTGCCAGCAGTTACTCGGGGGGGCGCGGTGGCTACACCTTC. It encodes CASSYSGGRGGYTF.